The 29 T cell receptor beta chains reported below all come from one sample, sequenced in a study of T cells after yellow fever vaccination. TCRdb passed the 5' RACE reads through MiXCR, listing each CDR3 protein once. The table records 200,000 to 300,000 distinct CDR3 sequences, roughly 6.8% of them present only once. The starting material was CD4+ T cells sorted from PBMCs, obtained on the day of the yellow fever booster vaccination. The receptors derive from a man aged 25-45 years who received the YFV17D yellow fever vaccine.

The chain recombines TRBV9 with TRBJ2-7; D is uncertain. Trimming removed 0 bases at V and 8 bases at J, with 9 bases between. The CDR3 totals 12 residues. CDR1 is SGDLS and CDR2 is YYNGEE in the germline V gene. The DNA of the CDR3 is TGTGCCAGCAGCGTAGGATCCGGAAAGCAGTACTTC. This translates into CASSVGSGKQYF.

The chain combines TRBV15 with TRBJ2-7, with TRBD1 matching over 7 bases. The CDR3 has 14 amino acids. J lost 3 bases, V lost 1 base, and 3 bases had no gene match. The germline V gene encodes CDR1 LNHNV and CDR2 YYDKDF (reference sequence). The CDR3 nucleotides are TGTGCCACCAGCAGAGGGCCAGGGGGCTACGAGCAGTACTTC. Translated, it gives CATSRGPGGYEQYF.

This chain's CDR3 is CASSLVGTYPLNTIYF. The CDR3 DNA sequence: TGTGCCAGCAGCTTAGTGGGGACATACCCGCTTAACACCATATATTTT. The rearrangement joins TRBV7-8 to TRBJ1-3; the D gene is possibly TRBD1 (6 bases). This CDR3 has 16 residues. Germline lookup yields CDR1 SGHVS and CDR2 FQNEAQ. Trimming removed 1 base at V and 7 bases at J, with 17 bases between.

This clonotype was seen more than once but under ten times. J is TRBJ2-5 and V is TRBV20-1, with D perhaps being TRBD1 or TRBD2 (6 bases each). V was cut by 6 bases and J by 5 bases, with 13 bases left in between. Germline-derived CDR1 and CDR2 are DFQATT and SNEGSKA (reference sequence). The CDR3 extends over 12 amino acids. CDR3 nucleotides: TGCAGTGCGACGACAGGAGGGGAGACCCAGTACTTC. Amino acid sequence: CSATTGGETQYF.

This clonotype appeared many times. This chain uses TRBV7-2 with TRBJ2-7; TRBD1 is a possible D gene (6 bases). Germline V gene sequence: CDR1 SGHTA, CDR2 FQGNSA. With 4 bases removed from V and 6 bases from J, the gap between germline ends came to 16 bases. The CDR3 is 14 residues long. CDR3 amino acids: CASSWGQGNGEQYF. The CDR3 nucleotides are TGTGCCAGCAGCTGGGGGCAGGGTAACGGCGAGCAGTACTTC.

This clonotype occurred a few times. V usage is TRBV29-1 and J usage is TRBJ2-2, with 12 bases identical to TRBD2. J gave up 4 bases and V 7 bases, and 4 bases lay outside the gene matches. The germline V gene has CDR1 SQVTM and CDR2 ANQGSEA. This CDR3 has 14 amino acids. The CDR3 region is CSALAGGGTGELFF. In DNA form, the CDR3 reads TGCAGCGCACTAGCGGGAGGTGGCACCGGGGAGCTGTTTTTT.

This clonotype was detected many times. CDR3 DNA sequence: TGTGCCACGGCTGTAGGGTGGCGCAACGAGCAGTACTTC. Translated, it gives CATAVGWRNEQYF. This chain links TRBV28 with TRBJ2-7, with D hard to call. Deletions cut 10 bases from V and 5 bases from J, with 18 bases between. CDR1 is MDHEN, CDR2 SYDVKM, per germline. The CDR3 totals 13 residues.

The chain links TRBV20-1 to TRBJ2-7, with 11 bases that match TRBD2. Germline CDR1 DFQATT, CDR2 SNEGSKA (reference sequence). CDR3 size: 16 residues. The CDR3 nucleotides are TGCTGCGCCACCGGGACTAGCGGACCATCCTCCTACGAGCAGTACTTC. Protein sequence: CCATGTSGPSSYEQYF.

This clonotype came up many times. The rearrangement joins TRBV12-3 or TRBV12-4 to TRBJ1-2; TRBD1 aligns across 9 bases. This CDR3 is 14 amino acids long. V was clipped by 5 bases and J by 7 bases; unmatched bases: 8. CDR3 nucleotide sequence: TGTGCCAGCAGTAAGATACAGGGGGCAGGTGGCTACACCTTC. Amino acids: CASSKIQGAGGYTF.

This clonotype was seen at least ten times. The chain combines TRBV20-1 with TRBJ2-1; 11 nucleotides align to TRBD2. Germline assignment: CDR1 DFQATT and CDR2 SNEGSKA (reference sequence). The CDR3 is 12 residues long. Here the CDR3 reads CSVSGRGNEQFF. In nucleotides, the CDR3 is TGCAGCGTTAGCGGGAGGGGGAATGAGCAGTTCTTC.

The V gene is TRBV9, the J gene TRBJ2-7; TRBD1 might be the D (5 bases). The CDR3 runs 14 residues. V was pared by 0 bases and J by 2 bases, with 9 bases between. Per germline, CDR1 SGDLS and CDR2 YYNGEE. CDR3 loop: CASSVGQFPYEQYF. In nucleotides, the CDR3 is TGTGCCAGCAGCGTAGGACAGTTCCCCTACGAGCAGTACTTC.

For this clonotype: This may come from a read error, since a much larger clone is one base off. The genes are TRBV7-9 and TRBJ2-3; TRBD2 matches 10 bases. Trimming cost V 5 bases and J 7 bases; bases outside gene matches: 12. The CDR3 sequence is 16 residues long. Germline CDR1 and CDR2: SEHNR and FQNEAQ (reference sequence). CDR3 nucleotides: TGTGCCAGCAGCGCCGCCCCTAGCGGGAGCGGCTATACGCAGTATTTT. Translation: CASSAAPSGSGYTQYF.

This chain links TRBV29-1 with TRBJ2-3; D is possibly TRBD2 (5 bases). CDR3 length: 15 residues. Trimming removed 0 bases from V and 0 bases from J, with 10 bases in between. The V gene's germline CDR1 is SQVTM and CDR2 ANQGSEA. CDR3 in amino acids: CSVEDPSLSTDTQYF. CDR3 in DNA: TGCAGCGTTGAAGATCCTAGCCTCAGCACAGATACGCAGTATTTT.

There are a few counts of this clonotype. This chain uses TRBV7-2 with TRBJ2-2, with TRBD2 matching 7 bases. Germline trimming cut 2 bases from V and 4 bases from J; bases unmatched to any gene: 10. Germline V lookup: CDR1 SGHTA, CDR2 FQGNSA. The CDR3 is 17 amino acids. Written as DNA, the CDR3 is TGTGCCAGCAGCTTAACGGGGGGTGGTTGGTCCACCGGGGAGCTGTTTTTT. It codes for CASSLTGGGWSTGELFF.

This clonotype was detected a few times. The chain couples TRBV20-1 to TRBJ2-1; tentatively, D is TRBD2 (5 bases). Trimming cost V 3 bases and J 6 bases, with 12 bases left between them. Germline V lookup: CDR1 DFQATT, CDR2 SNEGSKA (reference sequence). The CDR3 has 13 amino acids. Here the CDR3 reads CSASRGLANEQFF. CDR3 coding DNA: TGCAGTGCTAGCCGCGGGCTAGCCAATGAGCAGTTCTTC.

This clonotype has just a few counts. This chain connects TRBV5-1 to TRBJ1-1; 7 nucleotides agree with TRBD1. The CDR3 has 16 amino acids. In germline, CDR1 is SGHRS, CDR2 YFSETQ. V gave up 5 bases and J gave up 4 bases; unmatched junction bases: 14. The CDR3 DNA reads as TGCGCCAGCAGTTTTTCCCCATCGGGACAGCTCACTGAAGCTTTCTTT. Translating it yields CASSFSPSGQLTEAFF.

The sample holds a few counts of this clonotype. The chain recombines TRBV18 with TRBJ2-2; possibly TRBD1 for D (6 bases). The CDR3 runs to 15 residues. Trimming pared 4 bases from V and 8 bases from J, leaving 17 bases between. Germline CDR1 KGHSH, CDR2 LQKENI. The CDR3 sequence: CASSLGTSSPGELFF. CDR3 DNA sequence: TGTGCCAGCTCACTTGGGACATCCTCTCCAGGGGAGCTGTTTTTT. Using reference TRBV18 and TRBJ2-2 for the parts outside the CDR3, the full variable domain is NAGVMQNPRHLVRRRGQEARLRCSPMKGHSHVYWYRQLPEEGLKFMVYLQKENIIDESGMPKERFSAEFPKEGPSILRIQQVVRGDSAAYFCASSLGTSSPGELFFGEGSRLTVL.

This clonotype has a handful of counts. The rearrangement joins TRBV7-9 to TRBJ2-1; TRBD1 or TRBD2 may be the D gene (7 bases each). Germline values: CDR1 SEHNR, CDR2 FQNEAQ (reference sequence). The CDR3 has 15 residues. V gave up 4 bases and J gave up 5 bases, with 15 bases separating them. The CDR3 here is CASSSGGTANNEQFF. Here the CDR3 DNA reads TGTGCCAGCAGCTCCGGGGGGACAGCCAACAATGAGCAGTTCTTC. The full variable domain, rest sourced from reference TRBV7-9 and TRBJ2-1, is DTGVSQNPRHKITKRGQNVTFRCDPISEHNRLYWYRQTLGQGPEFLTYFQNEAQLEKSRLLSDRFSAERPKGSFSTLEIQRTEQGDSAMYLCASSSGGTANNEQFFGPGTRLTVL.

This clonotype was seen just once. As DNA, the CDR3 is TGTGCCTCGGGGCTCAATAACGAGACCCAGTACTTC. Its protein product is CASGLNNETQYF. The J gene is TRBJ2-5, the V gene TRBV5-4; D possibly matches TRBD1 or TRBD2 (5 bases each). Germline CDR1 and CDR2: SGHNT and YYREEE (reference sequence). This CDR3 contains 12 residues. The V and J ends lost 10 bases and 5 bases respectively, with 15 bases between them.

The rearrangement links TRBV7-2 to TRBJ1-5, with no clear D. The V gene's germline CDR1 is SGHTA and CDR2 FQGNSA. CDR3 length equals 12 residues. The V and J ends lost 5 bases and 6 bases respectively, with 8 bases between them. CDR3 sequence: CASSNDLQPQHF. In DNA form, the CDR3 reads TGTGCCAGCAGCAACGACCTTCAGCCCCAGCATTTT.

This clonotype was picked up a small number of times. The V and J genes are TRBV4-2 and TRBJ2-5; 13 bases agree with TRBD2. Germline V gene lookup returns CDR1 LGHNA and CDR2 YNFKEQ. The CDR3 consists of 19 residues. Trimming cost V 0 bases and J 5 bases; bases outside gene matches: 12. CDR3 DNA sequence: TGTGCCAGCAGCCAAGAGTCTGCCACTAGCGGGAGGGCCTGGGAGACCCAGTACTTC. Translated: CASSQESATSGRAWETQYF.

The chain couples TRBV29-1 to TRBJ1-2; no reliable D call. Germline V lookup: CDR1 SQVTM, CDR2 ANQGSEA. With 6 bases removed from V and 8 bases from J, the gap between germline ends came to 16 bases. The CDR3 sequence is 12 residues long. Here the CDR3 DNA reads TGCAGCGTCTTAAAGGTCTCGCCAGGCTACACCTTC. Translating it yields CSVLKVSPGYTF.

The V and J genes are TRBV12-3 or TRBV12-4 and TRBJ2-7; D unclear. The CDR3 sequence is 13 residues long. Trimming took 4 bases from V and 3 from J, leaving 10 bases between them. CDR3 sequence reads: CASSSNIGYEQYF. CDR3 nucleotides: TGTGCCAGCAGTTCAAACATTGGCTACGAGCAGTACTTC.

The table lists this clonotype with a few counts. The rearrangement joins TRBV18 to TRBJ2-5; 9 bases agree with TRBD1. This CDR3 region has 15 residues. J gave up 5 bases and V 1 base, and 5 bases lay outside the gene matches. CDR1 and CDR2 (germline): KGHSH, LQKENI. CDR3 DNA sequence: TGTGCCAGCTCACCACTGAGGACAGGGGTGGAGACCCAGTACTTC. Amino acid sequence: CASSPLRTGVETQYF.

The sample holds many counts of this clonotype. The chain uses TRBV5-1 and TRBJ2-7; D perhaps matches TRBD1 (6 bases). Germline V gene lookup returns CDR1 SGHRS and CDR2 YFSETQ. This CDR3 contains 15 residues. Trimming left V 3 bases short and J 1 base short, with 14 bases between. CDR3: CASSSNREPSYEQYF. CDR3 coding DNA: TGCGCCAGCAGCTCAAACAGGGAACCATCCTACGAGCAGTACTTC. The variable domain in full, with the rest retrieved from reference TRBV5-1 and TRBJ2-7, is KAGVTQTPRYLIKTRGQQVTLSCSPISGHRSVSWYQQTPGQGLQFLFEYFSETQRNKGNFPGRFSGRQFSNSRSEMNVSTLELGDSALYLCASSSNREPSYEQYFGPGTRLTVT.

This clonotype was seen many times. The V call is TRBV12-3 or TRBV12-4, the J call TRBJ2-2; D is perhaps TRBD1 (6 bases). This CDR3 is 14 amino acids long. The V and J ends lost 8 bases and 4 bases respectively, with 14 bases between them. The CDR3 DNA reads TGTGCCAGCTCTGTCGACAGGTCCACCGGGGAGCTGTTTTTT. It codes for CASSVDRSTGELFF.

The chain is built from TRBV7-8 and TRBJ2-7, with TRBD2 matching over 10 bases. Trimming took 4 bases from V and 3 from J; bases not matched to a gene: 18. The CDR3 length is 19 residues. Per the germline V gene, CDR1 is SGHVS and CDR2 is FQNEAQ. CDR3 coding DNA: TGTGCCAGCAGCTGGGGGGCTAGCGGGAGTTCAAACCTAGGCTACGAGCAGTACTTC. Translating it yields CASSWGASGSSNLGYEQYF.

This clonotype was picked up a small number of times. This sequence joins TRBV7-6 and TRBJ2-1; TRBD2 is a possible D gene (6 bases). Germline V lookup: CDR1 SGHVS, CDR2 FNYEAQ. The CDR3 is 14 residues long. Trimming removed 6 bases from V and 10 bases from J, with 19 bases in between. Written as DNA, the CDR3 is TGTGCCAGCAGTGCGGGACCCGGGGCAAGCGAGCAGTTCTTC. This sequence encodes CASSAGPGASEQFF.

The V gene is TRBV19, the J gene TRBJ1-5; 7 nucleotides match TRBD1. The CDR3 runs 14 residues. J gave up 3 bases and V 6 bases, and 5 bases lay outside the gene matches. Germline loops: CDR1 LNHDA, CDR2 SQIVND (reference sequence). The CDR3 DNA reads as TGTGCCAGTAGAGAGACAGGGATCAATCAGCCCCAGCATTTT. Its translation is CASRETGINQPQHF.